The clone carrying this T cell receptor (beta chain) has at least ten counts. Breast cancer patients provided tissue from their axillary draining lymph nodes. CDR3 size: 15 residues. The J segment lost 7 bases and the V segment lost 0 bases, leaving 6 bases of the junction unmatched. Germline V CDR1 and CDR2: GTSNPN, SVGIG (reference sequence). This record belongs to a study of breast tumors, draining lymph nodes, adjacent tissues. TCRdb passed the multiplex PCR reads through MiXCR, listing each CDR3 protein once. Found here are about 140,000 distinct CDR3 sequences, about 30% of them singletons; the top ten hold around 2.3%.

This clonotype originated in a female donor with breast cancer. Some clones in this sample may be carry-over from other donors' samples. Source material: axillary lymph node tissue. This rearrangement joins TRBV30 to TRBJ1-6; 7 bases match TRBD1. The chain's CDR3 is CAWSVQGQRNSPLHF. DNA of the CDR3: TGTGCCTGGAGTGTACAGGGGCAGAGGAATTCACCCCTCCACTTT. Looking up the rest from reference TRBV30 and TRBJ1-6 gives the full variable domain: SQTIHQWPATLVQPVGSPLSLECTVEGTSNPNLYWYRQAAGRGLQLLFYSVGIGQISSEVPQNLSASRPQDRQFILSSKKLLLSDSGFYLCAWSVQGQRNSPLHFGNGTRLTVT.